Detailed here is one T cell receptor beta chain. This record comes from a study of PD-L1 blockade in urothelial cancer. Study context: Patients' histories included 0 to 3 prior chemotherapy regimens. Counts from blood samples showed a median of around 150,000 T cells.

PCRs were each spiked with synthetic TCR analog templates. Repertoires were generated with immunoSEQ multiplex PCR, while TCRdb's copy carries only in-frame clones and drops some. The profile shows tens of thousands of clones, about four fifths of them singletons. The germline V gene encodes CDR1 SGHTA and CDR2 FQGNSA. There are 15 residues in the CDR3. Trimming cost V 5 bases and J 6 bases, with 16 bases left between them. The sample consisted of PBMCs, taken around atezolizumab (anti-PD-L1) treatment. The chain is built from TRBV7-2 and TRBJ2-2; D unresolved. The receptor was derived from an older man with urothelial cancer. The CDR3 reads CASSPHGGGAGELFF. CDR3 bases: TGTGCCAGCAGCCCCCATGGTGGTGGAGCCGGGGAGCTGTTTTTT. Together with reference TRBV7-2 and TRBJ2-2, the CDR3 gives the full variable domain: GAGVSQSPSNKVTEKGKDVELRCDPISGHTALYWYRQSLGQGLEFLIYFQGNSAPDKSGLPSDRFSAERTGGSVSTLTIQRTQQEDSAVYLCASSPHGGGAGELFFGEGSRLTVL.